The 11 T cell receptor beta chains reported below all come from one sample, sequenced in a study of T cell responses to AZD1222 COVID-19 vaccine. Profiled with immunoSEQ multiplex PCR; TCRdb holds only in-frame clones, not every one. The table has approximately 110,000 clones, around 81% seen once. Material: peripheral blood, obtained on day 0 of AZD1222 vaccination. These TCRs come from an adult in good health.

The J gene is TRBJ1-6, the V gene TRBV6-5, with TRBD1 matching 8 bases. The V and J ends lost 6 bases and 7 bases, in that order; junction bases with no gene match: 8. From germline, CDR1 is MNHEY and CDR2 SVGAGI. This CDR3 contains 15 residues. In DNA, the CDR3 is TGTGCCAGCAGCCTGACAGGGGTAAGGAATTCACCCCTCCACTTT. This gives the protein CASSLTGVRNSPLHF.

The chain combines TRBV2 with TRBJ2-3, with TRBD2 as a possible D gene (6 bases). V shed 3 bases and J shed 3 bases, with 10 bases lying between them. The CDR3 contains 14 residues. Germline V gene lookup returns CDR1 SNHLY and CDR2 FYNNEI. CDR3 coding DNA: TGTGCCAGCAGTGATAACGGGAGAACAGATACGCAGTATTTT. Residues: CASSDNGRTDTQYF.

The rearrangement uses TRBV6-6 and TRBJ2-7; 9 nucleotides match TRBD2. The CDR3 runs to 16 residues. Germline trimming cut 2 bases from V and 3 bases from J; bases unmatched to any gene: 8. Germline V CDR1 and CDR2: MNHNY, SVGAGI (reference sequence). CDR3 residues: CASSYDGASGNYEQYF. The CDR3 nucleotides are TGTGCCAGCAGTTACGATGGGGCTAGCGGGAACTACGAGCAGTACTTC.

The chain joins TRBV2 to TRBJ2-2; 8 bases map to TRBD1. The CDR3 has 15 amino acids. Germline assignment: CDR1 SNHLY and CDR2 FYNNEI. V lost 7 bases, J lost 6 bases, and 10 bases stayed unmatched. CDR3 loop: CASKPGRGRSGELFF. CDR3 sequence (DNA): TGTGCCAGCAAGCCCGGCAGGGGGCGGTCCGGGGAGCTGTTTTTT.

The V call is TRBV4-3, the J call TRBJ1-1; tentative D call: TRBD1 (5 bases). Trimming removed 1 base at V and 2 bases at J, with 14 bases between. Germline V gives CDR1 LGHNA, CDR2 YSLEER. The CDR3 is made up of 16 amino acids. The CDR3 reads CASSQAPGAANTEAFF. The CDR3 DNA is TGCGCCAGCAGCCAAGCCCCCGGGGCAGCAAACACTGAAGCTTTCTTT.

This chain joins TRBV28 and TRBJ1-1; 8 bases fit TRBD1. The V and J ends lost 8 bases and 5 bases, in that order; junction bases with no gene match: 4. Germline loops: CDR1 MDHEN, CDR2 SYDVKM. This CDR3 is 12 amino acids long. CDR3 protein: CASDRGGTEAFF. CDR3 nucleotides: TGTGCCAGCGACAGGGGTGGTACTGAAGCTTTCTTT. Full variable domain (rest looked up from reference TRBV28 and TRBJ1-1): DVKVTQSSRYLVKRTGEKVFLECVQDMDHENMFWYRQDPGLGLRLIYFSYDVKMKEKGDIPEGYSVSREKKERFSLILESASTNQTSMYLCASDRGGTEAFFGQGTRLTVV.

This clone turned up a few times. The CDR3 loop is CASSLEASDYNEQFF. The CDR3 nucleotides read TGCGCCAGCAGCTTGGAGGCTAGCGACTACAATGAGCAGTTCTTC. J is TRBJ2-1 and V is TRBV5-1, with D perhaps matching TRBD2 (6 bases). Germline V gives CDR1 SGHRS, CDR2 YFSETQ. The CDR3 loop spans 15 amino acids. V gave up 0 bases and J gave up 3 bases, with 10 bases separating them.

This chain uses TRBV7-9 with TRBJ1-2, with D unclear. With 7 bases removed from V and 2 bases from J, the gap between germline ends came to 17 bases. The CDR3 spans 15 residues. Germline V gene data show CDR1 as SEHNR and CDR2 as FQNEAQ (reference sequence). CDR3 nucleotide sequence: TGTGCCAGCAACTTCATGGCTGGCCTGAACTATGGCTACACCTTC. Translated, it gives CASNFMAGLNYGYTF.

The chain is built from TRBV28 and TRBJ1-5, with 7 bases lining up with TRBD1. Germline CDR1 reads MDHEN; CDR2 reads SYDVKM. The junction had 7 bases not matched to a gene; V was cut back by 2 bases and J by 3 bases. The CDR3 is made up of 16 amino acids. The CDR3 loop reads CASSLLGRGSNQPQHF. CDR3 coding DNA: TGTGCCAGCAGTTTACTCGGCAGGGGGTCCAATCAGCCCCAGCATTTT.

The gene calls are TRBV7-2 and TRBJ2-7; TRBD1 matches at 9 bases. Looked up from germline, CDR1 is SGHTA and CDR2 is FQGNSA. This CDR3 contains 13 residues. J gave up 6 bases and V 5 bases, and 5 bases lay outside the gene matches. CDR3 region: CASSTQGASEQYF. CDR3 nucleotide sequence: TGTGCCAGCAGCACACAGGGGGCGTCCGAGCAGTACTTC. Complete variable domain (other parts from reference TRBV7-2 and TRBJ2-7): GAGVSQSPSNKVTEKGKDVELRCDPISGHTALYWYRQSLGQGLEFLIYFQGNSAPDKSGLPSDRFSAERTGGSVSTLTIQRTQQEDSAVYLCASSTQGASEQYFGPGTRLTVT.

The chain combines TRBV12-3 or TRBV12-4 with TRBJ2-5; unclear D gene. The CDR3 is 13 amino acids. Trimming took 6 bases from V and 4 from J, leaving 12 bases between them. The CDR3 DNA is TGTGCCAGCAGCATAACCGGGCGAGAGACCCAGTACTTC. Amino acid sequence: CASSITGRETQYF.